This T cell receptor beta chain was sequenced in a study of neoadjuvant anti-PD-1 for oral cavity cancer. The overall study: Nivolumab at 3 mg/kg was mostly given biweekly, three to four doses, pre-surgery. Patients without progression got a fourth dose around day 43.

Using immunoSEQ multiplex PCR, the repertoire was profiled, and TCRdb retains in-frame clones only, with some absent. The sample lists 65,000 to 95,000 clones, around 80% seen once, with 3.1% in the top ten. Cohort: HPV-negative, locally advanced oral cavity squamous cell carcinoma patients. PBMCs were not maintained or expanded in culture before analysis. The CDR3 is made up of 14 amino acids. V lost 2 bases to trimming and J lost 7 bases; unmatched junction nucleotides: 3. Germline V gene sequence: CDR1 MNHEY, CDR2 SMNVEV (reference sequence). The sample was PBMCs, taken before nivolumab (anti-PD-1) treatment. The TCR was taken from a person between 40 and 80 years old with oral cavity squamous cell carcinoma. The rearrangement joins TRBV27 to TRBJ1-4; 8 bases agree with TRBD1. CDR3 DNA sequence: TGTGCCAGCAGTTTAAACAGGGGGGGTGAAAAACTGTTTTTT. It specifies CASSLNRGGEKLFF.